This T cell receptor beta chain was observed in a study of T-cell reconstitution after alpha-beta-depleted transplantation in children. The germline gives CDR1 DFQATT, CDR2 SNEGSKA (reference sequence). Unmatched junction bases numbered 12, after V lost 3 bases and J lost 4 bases. There are 16 residues in the CDR3. General observations from the study: Newly produced T cells mostly provided counts and TCRbeta diversity after one year, as hyperexpanded clones declined. Some patients owed their high day-60 TCRbeta diversity to surviving recipient T cells and thymic progenitors. In patients about two months after transplant, alpha-beta T cells reportedly arose from several hundred expanded graft clones.

This sample's TCRbeta library carried unique molecular identifier barcodes. TCRdb reanalysed the PCR reads using MiXCR and keeps one entry per CDR3 protein. The sample shows about 870,000 distinct CDR3 sequences, 16% of them seen only once. About this clonotype: Its antigen is unknown.

This TCR was sampled from a male patient between 5 and 17 years old who had a stem cell transplant for acute lymphoblastic leukemia, so the T cells may come from the graft donor. The chain has TRBV20-1 and TRBJ2-1; 7 nucleotides agree with TRBD1. The specimen comprised PBMCs, mostly from graft donor cells, sampled 360 days after TCRalphabeta/CD19-depleted stem cell transplant. The CDR3: CSASPLPGTVYNEQFF. The CDR3 nucleotides read TGCAGTGCTAGCCCCCTACCCGGGACAGTTTACAATGAGCAGTTCTTC.